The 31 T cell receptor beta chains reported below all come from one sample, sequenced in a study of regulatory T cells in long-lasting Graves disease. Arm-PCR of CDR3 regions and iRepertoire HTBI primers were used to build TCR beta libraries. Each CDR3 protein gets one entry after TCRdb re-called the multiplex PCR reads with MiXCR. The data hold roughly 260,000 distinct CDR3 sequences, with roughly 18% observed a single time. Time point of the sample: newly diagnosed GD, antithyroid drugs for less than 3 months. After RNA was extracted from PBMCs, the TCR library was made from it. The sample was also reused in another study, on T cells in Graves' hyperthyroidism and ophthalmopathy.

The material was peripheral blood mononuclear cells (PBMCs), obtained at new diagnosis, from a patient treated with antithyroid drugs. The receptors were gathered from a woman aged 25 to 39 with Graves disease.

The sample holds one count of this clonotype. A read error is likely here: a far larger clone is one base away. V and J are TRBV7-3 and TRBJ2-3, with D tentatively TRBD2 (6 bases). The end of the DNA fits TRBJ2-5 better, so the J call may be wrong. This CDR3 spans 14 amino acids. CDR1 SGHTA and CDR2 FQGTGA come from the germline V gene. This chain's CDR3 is CASRPTAGRRTQYF. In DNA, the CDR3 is TGTGCCAGCAGACCCACAGCGGGCAGGCGTACCCAGTACTTC.

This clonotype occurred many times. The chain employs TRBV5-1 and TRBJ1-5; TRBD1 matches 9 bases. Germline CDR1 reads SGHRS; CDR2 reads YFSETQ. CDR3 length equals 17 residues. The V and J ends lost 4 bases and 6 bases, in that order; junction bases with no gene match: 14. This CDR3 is CASSSRSGTGYGQPQHF. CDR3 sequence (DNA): TGCGCCAGCAGCAGTCGATCGGGGACAGGGTATGGTCAGCCCCAGCATTTT.

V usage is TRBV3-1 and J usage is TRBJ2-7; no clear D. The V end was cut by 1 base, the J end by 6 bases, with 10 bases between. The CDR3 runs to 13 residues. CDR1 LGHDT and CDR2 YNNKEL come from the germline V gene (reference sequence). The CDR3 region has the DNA TGTGCCAGCAGCCAAGTCGAAGCTGGCGAGCAGTACTTC. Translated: CASSQVEAGEQYF.

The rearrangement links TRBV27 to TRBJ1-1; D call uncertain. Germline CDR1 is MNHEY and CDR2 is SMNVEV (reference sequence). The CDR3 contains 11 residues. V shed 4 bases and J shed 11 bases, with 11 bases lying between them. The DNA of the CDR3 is TGTGCCAGCAGTTCCACGGTTCTGGCTTTCTTT. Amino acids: CASSSTVLAFF.

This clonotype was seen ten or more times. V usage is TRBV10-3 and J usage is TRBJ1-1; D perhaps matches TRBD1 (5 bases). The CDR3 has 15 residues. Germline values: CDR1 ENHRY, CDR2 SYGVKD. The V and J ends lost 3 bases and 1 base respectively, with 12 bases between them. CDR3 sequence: CAISDPGTANTEAFF. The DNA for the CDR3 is TGTGCCATCAGTGACCCCGGGACGGCGAACACTGAAGCTTTCTTT.

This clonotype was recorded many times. The CDR3 coding sequence is TGCAGTGCTGAAACTAGCGGAGGAGAGGATACGCAGTATTTT. Encoded protein: CSAETSGGEDTQYF. The V call is TRBV20-1, the J call TRBJ2-3, with 8 nucleotides matching TRBD2. Trimming at V came to 5 bases and at J to 6 bases, leaving 10 bases not matched to a gene. Germline loops: CDR1 DFQATT, CDR2 SNEGSKA (reference sequence). The CDR3 runs 14 residues.

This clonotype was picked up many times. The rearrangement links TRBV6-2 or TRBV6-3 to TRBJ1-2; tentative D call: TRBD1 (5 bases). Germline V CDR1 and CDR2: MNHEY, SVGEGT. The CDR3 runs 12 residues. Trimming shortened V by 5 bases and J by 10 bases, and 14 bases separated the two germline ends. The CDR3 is CASSTSDSIYTF. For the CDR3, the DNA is TGTGCCAGCAGTACATCAGACAGCATCTACACCTTC.

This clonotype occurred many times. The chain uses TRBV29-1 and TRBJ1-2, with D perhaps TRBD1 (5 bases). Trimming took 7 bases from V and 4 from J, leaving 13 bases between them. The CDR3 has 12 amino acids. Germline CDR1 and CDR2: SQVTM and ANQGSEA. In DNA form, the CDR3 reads TGCAGCGGAAGGGGTGACGGCTATGGCTACACCTTC. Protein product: CSGRGDGYGYTF.

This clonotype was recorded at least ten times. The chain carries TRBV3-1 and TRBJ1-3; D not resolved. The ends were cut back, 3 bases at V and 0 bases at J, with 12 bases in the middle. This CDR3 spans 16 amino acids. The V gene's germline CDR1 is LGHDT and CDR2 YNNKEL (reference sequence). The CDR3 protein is CASSQGPLTSGNTIYF. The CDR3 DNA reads TGTGCCAGCAGCCAGGGCCCCTTGACCTCTGGAAACACCATATATTTT. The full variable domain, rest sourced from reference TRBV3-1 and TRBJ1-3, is DTAVSQTPKYLVTQMGNDKSIKCEQNLGHDTMYWYKQDSKKFLKIMFSYNNKELIINETVPNRFSPKSPDKAHLNLHINSLELGDSAVYFCASSQGPLTSGNTIYFGEGSWLTVV.

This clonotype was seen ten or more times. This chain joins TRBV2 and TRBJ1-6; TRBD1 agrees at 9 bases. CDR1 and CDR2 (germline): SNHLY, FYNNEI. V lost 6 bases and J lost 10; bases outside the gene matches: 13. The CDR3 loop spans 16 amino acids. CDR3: CASSDPDRGHDSPLHF. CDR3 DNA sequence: TGTGCCAGCAGCGACCCGGACAGGGGCCATGACTCACCCCTCCACTTT.

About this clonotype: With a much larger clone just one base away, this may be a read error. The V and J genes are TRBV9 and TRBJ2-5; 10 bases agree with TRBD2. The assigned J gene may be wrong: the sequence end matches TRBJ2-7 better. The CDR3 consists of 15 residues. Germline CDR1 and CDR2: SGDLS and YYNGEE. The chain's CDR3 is CASSVSTSGVREQYF. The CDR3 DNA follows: TGTGCCAGCAGCGTATCCACTAGCGGGGTTCGCGAGCAGTACTTC.

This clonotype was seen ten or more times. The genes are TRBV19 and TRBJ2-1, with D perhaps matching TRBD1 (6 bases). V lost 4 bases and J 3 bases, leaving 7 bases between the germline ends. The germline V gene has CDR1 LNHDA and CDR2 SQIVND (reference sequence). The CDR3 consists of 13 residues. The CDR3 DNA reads TGTGCCAGTAGTAAGGGGGACTACAATGAGCAGTTCTTC. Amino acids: CASSKGDYNEQFF.

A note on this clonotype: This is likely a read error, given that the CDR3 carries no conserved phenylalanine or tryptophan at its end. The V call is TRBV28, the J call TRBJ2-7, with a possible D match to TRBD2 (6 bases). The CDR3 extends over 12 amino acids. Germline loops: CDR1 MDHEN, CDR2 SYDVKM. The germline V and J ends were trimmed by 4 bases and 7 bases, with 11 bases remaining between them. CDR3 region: CASSSGLEEQYS. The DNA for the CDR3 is TGTGCCAGCAGTTCGGGACTGGAAGAGCAGTACTCC.

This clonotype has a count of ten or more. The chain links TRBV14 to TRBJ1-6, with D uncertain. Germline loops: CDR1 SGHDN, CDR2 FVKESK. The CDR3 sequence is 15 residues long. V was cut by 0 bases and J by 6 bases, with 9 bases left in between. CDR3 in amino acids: CASSQERVRNSPLHF. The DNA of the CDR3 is TGTGCCAGCAGCCAAGAACGCGTTCGTAATTCACCCCTCCACTTT.

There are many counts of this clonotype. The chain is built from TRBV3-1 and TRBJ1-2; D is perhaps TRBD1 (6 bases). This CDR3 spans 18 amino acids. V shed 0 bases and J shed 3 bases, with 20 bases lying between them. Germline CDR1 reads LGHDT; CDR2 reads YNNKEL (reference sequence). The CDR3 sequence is CASSQETRGVLDDYGYTF. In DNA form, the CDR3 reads TGTGCCAGCAGCCAAGAAACAAGGGGGGTGCTTGACGACTATGGCTACACCTTC. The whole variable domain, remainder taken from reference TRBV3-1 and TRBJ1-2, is DTAVSQTPKYLVTQMGNDKSIKCEQNLGHDTMYWYKQDSKKFLKIMFSYNNKELIINETVPNRFSPKSPDKAHLNLHINSLELGDSAVYFCASSQETRGVLDDYGYTFGSGTRLTVV.

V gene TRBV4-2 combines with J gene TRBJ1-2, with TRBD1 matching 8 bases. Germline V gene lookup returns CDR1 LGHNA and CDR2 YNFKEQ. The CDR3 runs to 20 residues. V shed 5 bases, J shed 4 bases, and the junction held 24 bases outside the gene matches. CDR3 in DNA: TGTGCCAGCAGCTCTCGGCGGCCGGGACAGGTCACCCCTCTGGGCTATGGCTACACCTTC. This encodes CASSSRRPGQVTPLGYGYTF.

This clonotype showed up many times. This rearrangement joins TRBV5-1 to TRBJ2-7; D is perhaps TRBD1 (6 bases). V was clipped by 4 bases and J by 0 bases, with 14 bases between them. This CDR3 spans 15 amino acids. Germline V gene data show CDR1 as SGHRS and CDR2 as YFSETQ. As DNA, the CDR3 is TGCGCCAGCAGCCTAGACAGGACCCTCTCCTACGAGCAGTACTTC. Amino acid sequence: CASSLDRTLSYEQYF.

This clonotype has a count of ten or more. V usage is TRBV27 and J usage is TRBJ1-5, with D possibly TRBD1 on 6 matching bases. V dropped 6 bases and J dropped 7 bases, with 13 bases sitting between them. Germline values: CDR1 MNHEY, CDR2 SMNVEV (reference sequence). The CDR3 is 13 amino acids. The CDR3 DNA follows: TGTGCCAGCAGCAGACAGGCTTCACAGCCCCAGCATTTT. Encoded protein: CASSRQASQPQHF.

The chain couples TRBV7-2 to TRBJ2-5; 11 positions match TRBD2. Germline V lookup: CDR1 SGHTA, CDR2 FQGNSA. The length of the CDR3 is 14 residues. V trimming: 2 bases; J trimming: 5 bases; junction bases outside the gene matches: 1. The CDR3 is CASSLRLAGETQYF. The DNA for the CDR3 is TGTGCCAGCAGCTTAAGACTAGCGGGGGAGACCCAGTACTTC.

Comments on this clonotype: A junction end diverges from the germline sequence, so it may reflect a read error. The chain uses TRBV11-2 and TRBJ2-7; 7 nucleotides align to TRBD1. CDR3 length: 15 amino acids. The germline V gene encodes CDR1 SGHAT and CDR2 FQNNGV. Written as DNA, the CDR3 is TGTGCCAGCAGCTCTCTCCGGGACAGCACCTACGAGCGGTACTTC. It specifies CASSSLRDSTYERYF.

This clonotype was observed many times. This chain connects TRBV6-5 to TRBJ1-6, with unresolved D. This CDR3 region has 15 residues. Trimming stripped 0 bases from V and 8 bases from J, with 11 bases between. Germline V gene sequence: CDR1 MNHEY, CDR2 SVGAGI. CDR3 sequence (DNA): TGTGCCAGCAGTTACTCCCCGAACTGGGATTCACCCCTCCACTTT. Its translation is CASSYSPNWDSPLHF.

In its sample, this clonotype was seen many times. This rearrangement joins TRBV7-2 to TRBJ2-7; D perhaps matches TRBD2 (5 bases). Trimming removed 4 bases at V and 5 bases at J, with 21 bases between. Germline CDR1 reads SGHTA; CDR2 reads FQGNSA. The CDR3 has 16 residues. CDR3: CASSSLAYLARDEQYF. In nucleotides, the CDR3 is TGTGCCAGCAGCTCACTCGCGTACCTAGCACGCGACGAGCAGTACTTC.

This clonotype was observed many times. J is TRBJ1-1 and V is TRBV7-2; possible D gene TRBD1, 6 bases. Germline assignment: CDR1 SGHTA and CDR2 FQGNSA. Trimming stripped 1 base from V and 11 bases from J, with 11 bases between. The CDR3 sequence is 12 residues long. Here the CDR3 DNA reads TGTGCCAGCAGCTTAGAAGGGGGTCATGCTTTCTTT. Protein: CASSLEGGHAFF.

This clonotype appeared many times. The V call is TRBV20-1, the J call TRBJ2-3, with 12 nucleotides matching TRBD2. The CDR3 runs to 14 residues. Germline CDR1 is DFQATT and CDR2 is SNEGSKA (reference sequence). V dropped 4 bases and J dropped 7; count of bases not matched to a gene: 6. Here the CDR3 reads CSATLAGGQNTQYF. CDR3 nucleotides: TGCAGTGCTACCCTAGCGGGGGGGCAGAATACGCAGTATTTT.

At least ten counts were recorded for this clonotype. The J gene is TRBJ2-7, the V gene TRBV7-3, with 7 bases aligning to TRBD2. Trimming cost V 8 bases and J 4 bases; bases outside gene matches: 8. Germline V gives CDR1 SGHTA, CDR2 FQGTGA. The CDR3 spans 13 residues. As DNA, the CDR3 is TGTGCCAGCGGGCGGAGCGGGGATTACGAGCAGTACTTC. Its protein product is CASGRSGDYEQYF. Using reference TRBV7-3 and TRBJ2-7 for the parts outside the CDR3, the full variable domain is GAGVSQTPSNKVTEKGKYVELRCDPISGHTALYWYRQSLGQGPEFLIYFQGTGAADDSGLPNDRFFAVRPEGSVSTLKIQRTERGDSAVYLCASGRSGDYEQYFGPGTRLTVT.

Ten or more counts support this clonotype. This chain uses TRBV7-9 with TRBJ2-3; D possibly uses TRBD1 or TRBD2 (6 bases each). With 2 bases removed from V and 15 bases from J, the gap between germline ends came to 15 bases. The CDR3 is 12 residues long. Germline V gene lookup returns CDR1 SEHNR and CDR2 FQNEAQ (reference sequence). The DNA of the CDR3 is TGTGCCAGCAGCTTAACCCCGGAGGGGGAATATTTT. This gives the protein CASSLTPEGEYF.

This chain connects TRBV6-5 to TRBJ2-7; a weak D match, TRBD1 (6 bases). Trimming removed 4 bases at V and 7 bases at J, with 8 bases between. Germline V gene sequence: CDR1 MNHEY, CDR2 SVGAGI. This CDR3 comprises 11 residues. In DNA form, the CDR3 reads TGTGCCAGCAGTTCAAGGGGGGAGCAGTACTTC. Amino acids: CASSSRGEQYF.

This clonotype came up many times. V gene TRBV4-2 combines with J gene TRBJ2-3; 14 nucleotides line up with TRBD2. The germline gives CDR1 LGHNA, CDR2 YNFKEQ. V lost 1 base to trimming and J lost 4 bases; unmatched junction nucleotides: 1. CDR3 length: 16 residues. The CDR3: CASSQGLAGGPDTQYF. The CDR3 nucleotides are TGTGCCAGCAGCCAAGGACTAGCGGGGGGGCCAGATACGCAGTATTTT.

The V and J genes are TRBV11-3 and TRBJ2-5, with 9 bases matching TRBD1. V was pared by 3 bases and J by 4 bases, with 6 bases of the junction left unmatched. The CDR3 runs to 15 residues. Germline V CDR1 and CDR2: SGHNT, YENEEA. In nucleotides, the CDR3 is TGTGCCAGCAGCTTGCGGACAGGGGCGGGAGAGACCCAGTACTTC. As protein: CASSLRTGAGETQYF.

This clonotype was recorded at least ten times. The CDR3 nucleotides read TGTGCCAGCAGCGGGAACGGGATTGACACTGAAGCTTTCTTT. Translating it yields CASSGNGIDTEAFF. The V call is TRBV9, the J call TRBJ1-1; no clear D. Germline V gives CDR1 SGDLS, CDR2 YYNGEE. The CDR3 is 14 amino acids. V was cut by 3 bases and J by 3 bases, with 12 bases left in between.

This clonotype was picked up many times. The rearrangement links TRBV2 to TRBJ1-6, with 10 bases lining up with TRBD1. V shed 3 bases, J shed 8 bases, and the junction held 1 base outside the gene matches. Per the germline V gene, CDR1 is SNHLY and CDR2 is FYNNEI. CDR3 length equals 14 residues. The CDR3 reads CASSEDRGYSPLHF. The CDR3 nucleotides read TGTGCCAGCAGTGAGGACAGGGGGTATTCACCCCTCCACTTT.